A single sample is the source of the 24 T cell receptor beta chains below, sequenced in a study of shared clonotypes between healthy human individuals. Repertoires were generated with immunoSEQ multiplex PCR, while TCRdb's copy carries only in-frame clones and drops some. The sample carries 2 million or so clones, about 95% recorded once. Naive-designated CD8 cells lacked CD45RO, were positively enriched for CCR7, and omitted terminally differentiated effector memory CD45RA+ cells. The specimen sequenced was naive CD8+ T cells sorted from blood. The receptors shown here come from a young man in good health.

CDR3 residues: CASSQFGRAGDEQYF. The CDR3 nucleotides are TGTGCCAGTAGTCAATTCGGGAGGGCTGGGGACGAGCAGTACTTC. The chain carries TRBV19 and TRBJ2-7; 8 bases fit TRBD2. The germline V gene encodes CDR1 LNHDA and CDR2 SQIVND (reference sequence). Trimming took 5 bases from V and 5 from J; bases not matched to a gene: 11. This CDR3 has 15 residues.

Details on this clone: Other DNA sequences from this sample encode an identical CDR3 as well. In DNA, the CDR3 is TGCAGCGTCGATGGACAGGGCTACGAGCAGTACTTC. This gives the protein CSVDGQGYEQYF. The rearrangement links TRBV29-1 to TRBJ2-7, with 8 bases that match TRBD1. Losses at the gene ends were 6 bases for V and 3 bases for J; bases not matched to a gene: 4. The V gene's germline CDR1 is SQVTM and CDR2 ANQGSEA. The CDR3 has 12 residues.

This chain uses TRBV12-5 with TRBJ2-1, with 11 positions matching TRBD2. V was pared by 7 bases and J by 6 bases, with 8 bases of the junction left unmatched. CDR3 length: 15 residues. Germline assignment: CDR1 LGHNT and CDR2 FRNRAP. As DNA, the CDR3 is TGTGCTAGTGCTTTAGCGGGAGGGGGAAGCAATGAGCAGTTCTTC. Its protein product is CASALAGGGSNEQFF.

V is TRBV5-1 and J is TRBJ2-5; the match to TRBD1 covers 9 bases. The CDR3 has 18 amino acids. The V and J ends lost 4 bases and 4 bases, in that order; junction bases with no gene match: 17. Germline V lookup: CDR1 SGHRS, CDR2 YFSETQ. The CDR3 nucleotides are TGCGCCAGCAGCCCGGGAGTCGGTTACAGGGGGCTTGGAGAGACCCAGTACTTC. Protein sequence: CASSPGVGYRGLGETQYF.

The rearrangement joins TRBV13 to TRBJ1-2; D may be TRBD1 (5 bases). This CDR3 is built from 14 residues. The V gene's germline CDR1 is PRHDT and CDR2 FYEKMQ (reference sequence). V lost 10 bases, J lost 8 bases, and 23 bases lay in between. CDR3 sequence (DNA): TGTGCCACCTCAACCGCGGGGGAGTATGGAGGCTACACCTTC. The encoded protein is CATSTAGEYGGYTF.

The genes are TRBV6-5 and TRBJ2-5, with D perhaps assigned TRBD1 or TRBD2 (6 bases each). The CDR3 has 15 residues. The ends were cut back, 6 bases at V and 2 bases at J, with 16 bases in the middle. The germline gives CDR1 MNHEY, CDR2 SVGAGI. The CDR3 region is CASSPRTGAQETQYF. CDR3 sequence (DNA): TGTGCCAGCAGCCCACGGACGGGGGCACAAGAGACCCAGTACTTC.

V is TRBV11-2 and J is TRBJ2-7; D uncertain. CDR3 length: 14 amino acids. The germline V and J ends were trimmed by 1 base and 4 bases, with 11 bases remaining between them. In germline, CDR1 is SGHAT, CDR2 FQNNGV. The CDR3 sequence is CASSLVPDLYEQYF. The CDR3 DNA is TGTGCCAGCAGCTTAGTCCCCGACTTGTACGAGCAGTACTTC.

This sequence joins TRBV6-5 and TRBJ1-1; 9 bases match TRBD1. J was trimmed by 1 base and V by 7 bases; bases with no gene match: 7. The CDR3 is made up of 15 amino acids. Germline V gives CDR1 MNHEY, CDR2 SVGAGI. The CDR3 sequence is CASINWGQGNTEAFF. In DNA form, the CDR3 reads TGTGCCAGCATTAATTGGGGACAGGGGAACACTGAAGCTTTCTTT.

This chain's CDR3 is CASTGLAGTTNTGELFF. The CDR3 DNA sequence: TGTGCCAGCACAGGACTAGCGGGAACTACGAACACCGGGGAGCTGTTTTTT. The gene calls are TRBV2 and TRBJ2-2, with 12 bases aligning to TRBD2. The CDR3 has 17 residues. Trimming removed 7 bases from V and 0 bases from J; junction bases left unmatched: 6. Per germline, CDR1 SNHLY and CDR2 FYNNEI.

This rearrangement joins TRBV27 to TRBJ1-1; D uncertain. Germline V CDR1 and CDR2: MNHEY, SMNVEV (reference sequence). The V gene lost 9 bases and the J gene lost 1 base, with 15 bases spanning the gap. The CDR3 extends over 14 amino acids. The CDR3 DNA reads TGTGCCAGTGGCCCGGATGATGAGAACACTGAAGCTTTCTTT. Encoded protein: CASGPDDENTEAFF.

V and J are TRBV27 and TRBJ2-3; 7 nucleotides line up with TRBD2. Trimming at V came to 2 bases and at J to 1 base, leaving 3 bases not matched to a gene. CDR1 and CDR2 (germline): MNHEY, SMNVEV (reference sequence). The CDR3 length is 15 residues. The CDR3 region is CASSLRLAGTDTQYF. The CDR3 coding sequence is TGTGCCAGCAGTTTAAGGCTAGCGGGCACAGATACGCAGTATTTT.

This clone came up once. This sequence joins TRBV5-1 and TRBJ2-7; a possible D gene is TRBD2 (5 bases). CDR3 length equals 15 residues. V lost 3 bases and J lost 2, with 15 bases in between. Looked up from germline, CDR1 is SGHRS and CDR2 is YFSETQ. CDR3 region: CASSSAGLPAYEQYF. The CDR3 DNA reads TGCGCCAGCAGCTCCGCCGGACTCCCGGCCTACGAGCAGTACTTC.

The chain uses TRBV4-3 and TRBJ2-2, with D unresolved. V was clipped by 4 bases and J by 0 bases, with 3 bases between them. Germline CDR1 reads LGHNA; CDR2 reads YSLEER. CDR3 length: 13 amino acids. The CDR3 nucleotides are TGCGCCAGCAGCCCTCCGAACACCGGGGAGCTGTTTTTT. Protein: CASSPPNTGELFF.

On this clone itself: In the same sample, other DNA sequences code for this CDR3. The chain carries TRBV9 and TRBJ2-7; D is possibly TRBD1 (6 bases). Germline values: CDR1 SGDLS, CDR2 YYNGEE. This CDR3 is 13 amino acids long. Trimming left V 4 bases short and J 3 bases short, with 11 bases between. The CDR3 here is CASSPGQNYEQYF. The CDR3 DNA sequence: TGTGCCAGCAGCCCAGGACAGAACTACGAGCAGTACTTC.

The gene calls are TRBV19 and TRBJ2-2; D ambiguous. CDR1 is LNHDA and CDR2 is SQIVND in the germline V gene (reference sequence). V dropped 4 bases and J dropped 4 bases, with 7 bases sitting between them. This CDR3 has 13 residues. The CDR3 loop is CASSKGGTGELFF. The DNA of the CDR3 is TGTGCCAGTAGTAAGGGCGGCACCGGGGAGCTGTTTTTT.

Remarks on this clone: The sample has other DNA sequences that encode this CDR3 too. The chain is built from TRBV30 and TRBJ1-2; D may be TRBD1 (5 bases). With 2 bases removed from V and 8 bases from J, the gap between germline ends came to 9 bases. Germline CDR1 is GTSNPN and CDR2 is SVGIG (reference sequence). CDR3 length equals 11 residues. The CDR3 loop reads CAWSPGYGYTF. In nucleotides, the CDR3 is TGTGCCTGGAGTCCAGGGTACGGCTACACCTTC.

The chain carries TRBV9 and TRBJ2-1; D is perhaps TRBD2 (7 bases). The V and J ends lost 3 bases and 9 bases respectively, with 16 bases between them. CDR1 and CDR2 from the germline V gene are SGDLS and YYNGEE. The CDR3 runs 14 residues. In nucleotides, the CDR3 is TGTGCCAGCAGCGGTTTTGGGGGGGCAGGTGAGCAGTTCTTC. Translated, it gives CASSGFGGAGEQFF.

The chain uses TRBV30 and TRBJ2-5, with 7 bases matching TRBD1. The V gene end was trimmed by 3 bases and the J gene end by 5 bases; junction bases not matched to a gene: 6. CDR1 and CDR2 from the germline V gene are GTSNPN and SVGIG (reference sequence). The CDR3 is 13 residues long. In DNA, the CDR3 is TGTGCCTGGAGGCCTACAGGGGAGGAGACCCAGTACTTC. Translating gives CAWRPTGEETQYF.

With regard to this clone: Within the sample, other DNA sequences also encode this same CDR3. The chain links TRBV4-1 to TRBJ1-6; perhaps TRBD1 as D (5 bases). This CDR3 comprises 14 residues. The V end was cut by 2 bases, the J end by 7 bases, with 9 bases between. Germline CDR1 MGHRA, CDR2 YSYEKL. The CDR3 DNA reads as TGCGCCAGCAGCCAAACAGGCGGCAATTCACCCCTCCACTTT. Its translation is CASSQTGGNSPLHF.

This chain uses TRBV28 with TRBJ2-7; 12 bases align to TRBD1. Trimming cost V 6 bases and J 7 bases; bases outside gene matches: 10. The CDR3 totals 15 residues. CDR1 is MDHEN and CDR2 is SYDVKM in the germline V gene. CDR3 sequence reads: CASSGPGQGAEEQYF. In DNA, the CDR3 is TGTGCCAGCAGCGGCCCGGGACAGGGGGCCGAAGAGCAGTACTTC.

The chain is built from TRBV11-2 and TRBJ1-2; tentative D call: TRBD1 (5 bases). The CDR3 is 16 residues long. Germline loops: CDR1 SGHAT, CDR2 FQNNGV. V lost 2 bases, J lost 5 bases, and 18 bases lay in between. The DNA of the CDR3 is TGTGCCAGCAGCTTACATATCTTCGGGGCTCCTTATGGCTACACCTTC. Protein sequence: CASSLHIFGAPYGYTF. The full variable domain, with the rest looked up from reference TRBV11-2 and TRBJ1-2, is EAGVAQSPRYKIIEKRQSVAFWCNPISGHATLYWYQQILGQGPKLLIQFQNNGVVDDSQLPKDRFSAERLKGVDSTLKIQPAKLEDSAVYLCASSLHIFGAPYGYTFGSGTRLTVV.

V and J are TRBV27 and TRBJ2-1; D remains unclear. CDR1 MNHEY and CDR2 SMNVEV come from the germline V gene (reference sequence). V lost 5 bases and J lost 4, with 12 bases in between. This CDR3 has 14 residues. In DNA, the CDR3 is TGTGCCAGCAGTCCTCGGATGATATACAATGAGCAGTTCTTC. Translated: CASSPRMIYNEQFF.

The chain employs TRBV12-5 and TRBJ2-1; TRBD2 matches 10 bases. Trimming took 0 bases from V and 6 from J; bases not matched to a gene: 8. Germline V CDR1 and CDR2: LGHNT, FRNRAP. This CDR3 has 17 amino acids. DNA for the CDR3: TGTGCTAGTGGTTTGGTCCCAAGCGGGGGGGCCTTCAATGAGCAGTTCTTC. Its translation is CASGLVPSGGAFNEQFF.

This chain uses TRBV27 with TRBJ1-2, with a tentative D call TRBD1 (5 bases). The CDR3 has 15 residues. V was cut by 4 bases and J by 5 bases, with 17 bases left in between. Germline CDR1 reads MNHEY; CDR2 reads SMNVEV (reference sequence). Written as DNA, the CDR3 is TGTGCCAGCAGTTCCGACCAGGGCTTAGGGTATGGCTACACCTTC. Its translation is CASSSDQGLGYGYTF.